This T cell receptor beta chain was recovered during a study of CD8 T cells in ankylosing spondylitis. The CDR3 is 13 amino acids. In germline, CDR1 is LNHDA, CDR2 SQIVND (reference sequence). The V and J ends lost 3 bases and 4 bases respectively, with 10 bases between them. In TCRdb, the 5' RACE reads were re-called with MiXCR into one record per CDR3 protein. The repertoire holds 470,000 or so distinct CDR3 sequences, roughly 26% seen once, with about 1% in the top ten. Concerning this clonotype: Antigen unknown.

Study results and limitations: Several highly homologous variants made up a TCR beta motif, and this motif appeared characteristic of ankylosing spondylitis blood.

V gene TRBV19 combines with J gene TRBJ2-7; tentatively, D is TRBD1 (5 bases). The sample comprised blood, either unsorted or a sorted T cell fraction (not recorded which). The TCR originated in a male donor with ankylosing spondylitis. The CDR3 protein is CASSIAPGYEQYF. CDR3 coding DNA: TGTGCCAGTAGTATCGCCCCAGGGTACGAGCAGTACTTC.